A selection of T cell receptor beta chains follows, all from one sample in a study of blood T cell repertoires in COVID-19. This table comes from immunoSEQ multiplex PCR, and its TCRdb copy is limited to in-frame clones, with some not included. Among about 140,000 clones listed, 86% were seen once. The specimen was peripheral blood. Receptors originate from an older woman with acute or convalescent COVID-19. Each CDR3 is given with its conserved first and last residue. A D gene is named only where the DNA matches it firmly. Clone size is given for some rows only: seen once, a few or many times, or a class if the clone is expanded.

d_call	v_call	j_call	clone_size	cdr3_aa	cdr3_nt
TRBD1	TRBV5-1	TRBJ1-4	-	CASSLGTGVEKLFF	TGCGCCAGCAGCTTGGGTACAGGGGTTGAAAAACTGTTTTTT
-	TRBV2	TRBJ1-1	-	CASTAAAGAFF	TGTGCCAGCACAGCGGCAGCCGGCGCTTTCTTT
TRBD2	TRBV5-1	TRBJ2-1	-	CASSLSSAGGQFF	TGCGCCAGCAGCTTATCCTCCGCGGGGGGCCAGTTCTTC
-	TRBV24-1	TRBJ1-2	-	CATSDLARNYGYTF	TGTGCCACCAGTGATTTGGCACGGAACTATGGCTACACCTTC
TRBD1	TRBV2	TRBJ2-7	-	CASSEFGTGSREQYF	TGTGCCAGCAGTGAATTTGGGACAGGGAGTCGCGAGCAGTACTTC
-	TRBV11-3	TRBJ2-1	-	CASSLGAVDNEQFF	TGTGCCAGCAGCTTGGGGGCTGTCGACAATGAGCAGTTCTTC
TRBD1	TRBV5-1	TRBJ1-2	-	CASSTAGQGNGYTF	TGCGCCAGCAGCACGGCTGGACAGGGGAATGGCTACACCTTC
-	TRBV9	TRBJ2-7	once	CASSAAGQTYEQYF	TGTGCCAGCAGCGCCGCGGGACAGACCTACGAGCAGTACTTC
TRBD1	TRBV29-1	TRBJ1-2	-	CSVEWQGARLAHGYTF	TGCAGCGTTGAATGGCAGGGGGCGAGGTTGGCTCATGGCTACACCTTC
TRBD2	TRBV4-1	TRBJ2-3	-	CASSQPTSGGSDTQYF	TGCGCCAGCAGCCAGCCAACTAGCGGGGGTTCGGATACGCAGTATTTT
-	TRBV30	TRBJ1-2	-	CAWRRSSSSPGYTF	TGTGCCTGGAGGAGGTCCTCTTCCTCCCCGGGCTACACCTTC
TRBD1	TRBV11-3	TRBJ1-1	-	CASRRLTGGNTVRDTEAFF	TGTGCCAGCAGACGCCTTACAGGGGGGAACACCGTCCGGGACACTGAAGCTTTCTTT
-	TRBV2	TRBJ1-6	-	CASSDQEYSPLHF	TGTGCCAGCAGTGATCAAGAGTATTCACCCCTCCACTTT
-	TRBV28	TRBJ1-6	-	CASSLWGPDNSPLHF	TGTGCCAGCAGTTTATGGGGCCCCGATAATTCACCCCTCCACTTT
TRBD2	TRBV4-1	TRBJ2-5	-	CASSQPSGGGRETQYF	TGCGCCAGCAGCCAACCTAGCGGGGGGGGCCGAGAGACCCAGTACTTC
TRBD1	TRBV5-1	TRBJ1-2	-	CASSSLPTGAGYTF	TGCGCCAGCAGCTCGCTTCCGACAGGGGCTGGCTACACCTTC
-	TRBV15	TRBJ2-6	-	CATSRDLDSPSGANVLTF	TGTGCCACCAGCAGAGATTTAGACAGTCCATCTGGGGCCAACGTCCTGACTTTC
-	TRBV19	TRBJ1-5	-	CASSTDRGYSNQPQHF	TGTGCCAGTAGTACAGACCGGGGGTATAGCAATCAGCCCCAGCATTTT
-	TRBV28	TRBJ1-1	-	CASSLTDSRAEAFF	TGTGCCAGCAGCCTGACGGACAGCCGTGCTGAAGCTTTCTTT
TRBD1	TRBV6-2/TRBV6-3	TRBJ2-1	-	CASSRGTGVSYNEQFF	TGTGCCAGCAGTCGCGGGACAGGGGTCTCCTACAATGAGCAGTTCTTC
TRBD2	TRBV3-1/TRBV3-2	TRBJ2-7	-	CASSQGTSGAYEQYF	TGTGCCAGCAGCCAAGGGACTAGCGGAGCCTACGAGCAGTACTTC
-	TRBV4-1	TRBJ2-1	-	CASSQVTSDFPYNEQFF	TGCGCCAGCAGCCAAGTGACATCGGACTTTCCCTACAATGAGCAGTTCTTC
-	TRBV7-2	TRBJ2-7	-	CASSLVGGGNTQLDF	-
-	TRBV6-6	TRBJ1-1	-	CASSSPGATRAFF	TGTGCCAGCAGTTCCCCTGGGGCGACCCGAGCTTTCTTT
TRBD1	TRBV2	TRBJ1-6	few	CASSGTGRNSPLHF	TGTGCCAGCAGCGGGACAGGGAGGAATTCACCCCTCCACTTT
TRBD1	TRBV30	TRBJ2-1	few	CAWRTGTGAPNEQFF	TGTGCCTGGAGGACCGGGACAGGGGCCCCCAATGAGCAGTTCTTC
-	TRBV19	TRBJ1-2	-	CASTGPPNYGYTF	TGTGCCAGTACAGGGCCACCGAACTATGGCTACACCTTC
-	TRBV5-1	TRBJ1-3	-	CASSLVAGSTNTIYF	TGCGCCAGCAGCTTGGTGGCGGGGAGCACGAACACCATATATTTT
-	TRBV3-1/TRBV3-2	TRBJ2-7	-	CASSLTGRSYEQYF	TGTGCCAGCAGCCTCACGGGGAGATCCTACGAGCAGTACTTC
-	TRBV6-5	TRBJ2-5	-	CASSLGGPETQYF	TGTGCCAGCTCCCTGGGGGGGCCAGAGACCCAGTACTTC
-	TRBV5-1	TRBJ1-1	few	CASSLAGNTEAFF	TGCGCCAGCAGCTTGGCCGGGAACACTGAAGCTTTCTTT
-	TRBV11-3	TRBJ2-1	-	CASSLDRGYGEQFF	TGTGCCAGCAGCTTAGATAGGGGATACGGTGAGCAGTTCTTC
TRBD1	TRBV19	TRBJ1-1	once	CASSLQGASTEAFF	TGTGCCAGTAGCTTACAGGGGGCTTCCACTGAAGCTTTCTTT
-	TRBV7-2	TRBJ2-3	-	CASSLSGPDTQYF	TGTGCCAGCAGCTTATCAGGGCCGGATACGCAGTATTTT
TRBD1	TRBV27	TRBJ2-1	-	CASRPTGGLLDEQFF	TGTGCCAGCAGGCCAACAGGGGGACTTTTGGATGAGCAGTTCTTC
-	TRBV3-1/TRBV3-2	TRBJ2-7	-	CASPAKDTTYEQYF	TGTGCCAGCCCTGCCAAGGACACGACCTACGAGCAGTACTTC
-	TRBV30	TRBJ1-5	-	CAWSPGGGAGQPQHF	TGTGCCTGGAGCCCTGGAGGGGGGGCTGGACAGCCCCAGCATTTT
-	TRBV12-3/TRBV12-4	TRBJ1-1	-	CASSLRTVAFF	TGTGCCAGCAGTTTAAGGACAGTAGCTTTCTTT
-	TRBV18	TRBJ2-7	-	CASSSRGGSYEQYF	TGTGCCAGCTCGTCGCGAGGGGGCTCCTACGAGCAGTACTTC
TRBD2	TRBV9	TRBJ2-5	-	CASSPGTSGGQETQYF	TGTGCCAGCAGCCCCGGGACTAGCGGGGGACAAGAGACCCAGTACTTC
TRBD2	TRBV7-2	TRBJ2-7	few	CASSPWTSGGAIKYEQYF	TGTGCCAGCAGCCCCTGGACTAGCGGGGGGGCTATCAAATACGAGCAGTACTTC
-	TRBV2	TRBJ1-5	-	CASEIFRGQPQHF	TGTGCCAGCGAGATCTTCAGGGGACAGCCCCAGCATTTT
-	TRBV7-9	TRBJ2-2	once	CASSIKNTGELFF	TGTGCCAGCAGCATCAAGAACACCGGGGAGCTGTTTTTT
-	TRBV2	TRBJ1-1	once	CASTSDRNTEAFF	TGTGCCAGCACGTCGGACAGAAACACTGAAGCTTTCTTT
TRBD1	TRBV5-1	TRBJ2-5	-	CASSTGTGEAGTQYF	TGCGCCAGCAGCACGGGGACAGGGGAGGCCGGGACCCAGTACTTC
-	TRBV6-1	TRBJ2-5	-	CASSERRASEETQYF	TGTGCCAGCAGTGAAAGGCGGGCTAGCGAAGAGACCCAGTACTTC
-	TRBV5-1	TRBJ2-7	-	CASSKSGHSYEQYF	TGCGCCAGCAGCAAGAGCGGGCACTCCTACGAGCAGTACTTC
TRBD1	TRBV19	TRBJ2-7	once	CASSMGRTGVYEQYF	TGTGCCAGTAGTATGGGCCGGACAGGGGTCTACGAGCAGTACTTC
TRBD1	TRBV6-5	TRBJ2-1	-	CASSYPGQGDDEQFF	TGTGCCAGCAGTTACCCGGGACAGGGGGACGATGAGCAGTTCTTC
-	TRBV4-3	TRBJ2-1	-	CASSQSGGTYNEQFF	TGCGCCAGCAGCCAATCCGGCGGGACGTACAATGAGCAGTTCTTC
TRBD2	TRBV6-5	TRBJ2-7	once	CASSYSRGFGEQYF	TGTGCCAGCAGTTACTCGCGGGGGTTTGGCGAGCAGTACTTC
TRBD2	TRBV4-3	TRBJ2-3	-	CASSQSWGLAGGLKNTQYF	TGCGCCAGCAGCCAATCATGGGGACTAGCGGGGGGCCTCAAAAATACGCAGTATTTT
-	TRBV27	TRBJ2-3	-	CASSLVRGLTDTQYF	TGTGCCAGCAGTTTAGTCAGGGGTCTCACAGATACGCAGTATTTT
TRBD1	TRBV6-6	TRBJ1-5	-	CASRSTGNQPQHF	TGTGCCAGCAGATCGACAGGGAATCAGCCCCAGCATTTT
-	TRBV5-4	TRBJ2-3	-	CASSSTVTRELDTQYF	TGTGCCAGCAGCTCGACCGTGACTAGGGAATTGGATACGCAGTATTTT